This section outlines one TCR beta chain sequence together with its context. What it binds is not known. Since a much larger clone is just one base distant, this may be a read error. Template material for amplifying TCR beta CDR3 regions consisted of RNA transcripts. During a first-round RT-PCR of the TCR CDR3, the HTBI primer set was used. A single record per CDR3 protein comes from TCRdb applying MiXCR to the multiplex PCR reads. The sample includes under 650,000 distinct CDR3 sequences, 15% to 20% of them seen just once. The data are from a study of T cells in Graves' hyperthyroidism and ophthalmopathy. Study findings and constraints: Through a model of 13 V-J features, ophthalmopathy was separated from stable hyperthyroidism.

With a duration under 2 months, the hyperthyroidism was newly diagnosed in patients aged 18 to 65. The PBMCs had their origin in approximately 10 ml of fresh peripheral blood. Material: blood. The clonotype comes from a woman under 40 with Graves' hyperthyroidism.

This CDR3 reads CASSPGRQGYEQFF. In nucleotides, the CDR3 is TGTGCCAGCAGTCCGGGACGACAGGGGTACGAGCAGTTCTTC. The chain employs TRBV6-1 and TRBJ2-1; TRBD1 matches at 8 bases. V lost 5 bases to trimming and J lost 10 bases; unmatched junction nucleotides: 10. Germline V lookup: CDR1 MNHNS, CDR2 SASEGT. This CDR3 is 14 amino acids long.